This record concerns one T cell receptor beta chain sequence. The antigen remains undetermined. The sample contains more than one DNA sequence encoding this CDR3. As processed by the authors: Quality scores were absent from the junction-only immunoSEQ sequences, so filtering differed. Only in-frame clones appear in the TCRdb table, and some are missing; sequencing was by immunoSEQ multiplex PCR. The DNA gave D and trimming, while V, J and clone size come from that table. The sample lists 2,500,000 or so clones; about 90% were seen once. Every donor, a Caucasian adult, lived in Nashville, Tennessee. This entry belongs to a study of shared clonotypes between healthy human individuals. Study outcomes and limitations: Sampling involved blood alone; tissue repertoires likely differ. Despite large depth, rarefaction showed incomplete sorted-subset sequencing.

CDR3 length equals 15 residues. CDR1 is SGDLS, CDR2 YYNGEE, per germline. V trimming: 3 bases; J trimming: 2 bases; junction bases outside the gene matches: 2. This receptor was taken from a young man in good health. Some clones in this sample may be carry-over from other donors' samples. This rearrangement joins TRBV9 to TRBJ2-5; 12 nucleotides agree with TRBD2. Sequenced sample: naive CD4+ T cells from PBMCs. Regarding subset: CD45RA+ positively selected. The CDR3: CASSAGTSGQETQYF. CDR3 sequence (DNA): TGTGCCAGCAGCGCCGGGACTAGCGGGCAAGAGACCCAGTACTTC.